Following are 5 T cell receptor beta chains from one sample sequenced in a study of T cells in Graves' hyperthyroidism and ophthalmopathy. Template material for amplifying TCR beta CDR3 regions consisted of RNA transcripts. Initially, a first-round RT-PCR of the TCR CDR3 employed the HTBI primer set. From the multiplex PCR reads, TCRdb called clonotypes with MiXCR, one entry per CDR3 protein. Among 200,000 to 250,000 distinct CDR3 sequences, 15% to 20% were seen once, and the ten largest hold 50%. Input material: blood. The origin of the receptors is a man aged 50-59 years with Graves' hyperthyroidism.

This clonotype has ten or more counts. The junction does not match germline at one end; this may be a read error. The V call is TRBV5-1, the J call TRBJ2-3, with 8 bases identical to TRBD1. Germline lookup yields CDR1 SGHRS and CDR2 YFSETQ. The CDR3 spans 15 residues. CDR3 sequence (DNA): TGTGCCAGCAGTCCCTGGACAGGGAGCACAGATACGCAGTATTTT. Protein sequence: CASSPWTGSTDTQYF.

The chain combines TRBV14 with TRBJ2-2, with D possibly matching TRBD1 (5 bases). This CDR3 has 12 amino acids. V dropped 5 bases and J dropped 7 bases, with 8 bases sitting between them. CDR1 SGHDN and CDR2 FVKESK come from the germline V gene. The CDR3 region has the DNA TGTGCCAGCAGCTCAGGGTACGGGGAGCTGTTTTTT. Protein: CASSSGYGELFF.

This clonotype was detected many times. The chain has TRBV7-9 and TRBJ2-3; 9 nucleotides align to TRBD1. The junction had 4 bases not matched to a gene; V was cut back by 6 bases and J by 0 bases. The germline V gene encodes CDR1 SEHNR and CDR2 FQNEAQ (reference sequence). This CDR3 is built from 15 residues. CDR3: CASRIGTGSTDTQYF. Here the CDR3 DNA reads TGTGCCAGCAGGATCGGGACAGGGAGCACAGATACGCAGTATTTT.

At least ten counts were recorded for this clonotype. The chain combines TRBV11-3 with TRBJ2-1; TRBD2 agrees at 7 bases. CDR1 is SGHNT, CDR2 YENEEA, per germline. The V segment lost 6 bases and the J segment 0 bases; nucleotides outside the gene matches: 5. This CDR3 spans 15 amino acids. The CDR3 nucleotides read TGTGCCAGCAGGCAAGCGGGGTCCTCCTACAATGAGCAGTTCTTC. This encodes CASRQAGSSYNEQFF.

V gene TRBV19 combines with J gene TRBJ1-5, with D hard to call. Germline V gene lookup returns CDR1 LNHDA and CDR2 SQIVND (reference sequence). This CDR3 spans 17 amino acids. Trimming took off 5 bases at V and 4 bases at J, with 21 bases between the two ends. The CDR3 protein is CASSPPPEVYLNQPQHF. CDR3 DNA: TGTGCCAGTAGTCCCCCGCCGGAGGTCTATCTAAATCAGCCCCAGCATTTT.